The sequence of this T cell receptor beta chain was determined in a study of blood T cell repertoires in COVID-19. Study overall: The study drew acute and convalescent COVID-19 samples from the United States, Italy and Spain. From T cells, B-cell-depleted T cells, or PBMCs came the material, which was cDNA or gDNA.

Per the original methods: Estimation of nucleated cell counts relied on the amplification of reference gene primers. TCRdb's table, derived via immunoSEQ multiplex PCR, lists solely in-frame clones and lacks some. V and J calls and clone size follow that table, whereas D and trimming were derived from the DNA. The data show about 130,000 clones, approximately 82% seen once. CDR1 and CDR2 from the germline V gene are LGHDT and YNNKEL (reference sequence). The CDR3 sequence is 15 residues long. V gave up 1 base and J gave up 2 bases, with 8 bases separating them. A note on this clone: Other DNA sequences in this sample translate to the same CDR3.

The origin of this receptor is a man aged 55 to 70 who had recovered from COVID-19. Sequencing was performed on peripheral blood. The genes are TRBV3-1 (or the pseudogene TRBV3-2) and TRBJ2-2; no definite D call. In nucleotides, the CDR3 is TGTGCCAGCAGCCAAGGGAGAGTTAACACCGGGGAGCTGTTTTTT. This translates into CASSQGRVNTGELFF.